Listed below are T cell receptor beta chains from one sample, sequenced in a study of T cells after yellow fever vaccination. TCRdb recomputed calls from the 5' RACE reads with MiXCR, one row per CDR3 protein. The profile shows around 600,000 distinct CDR3 sequences, approximately 13% of them singletons. The sample was PBMCs, taken on the day of the yellow fever booster vaccination. The receptor set was obtained from a man in his thirties or forties who received the YFV17D yellow fever vaccine. Both conserved end residues are part of each CDR3. A D gene is named only where the DNA matches it firmly. Clone size appears in some rows only: once, few, many, or a class for an expanded clone.

J: TRBJ2-7; size: few; V: TRBV7-8; D: -; DNA: TGTGCCAGCAGCTTACCCAGGATTCCCTACGAGCAGTACTTC; CDR3: CASSLPRIPYEQYF
J: TRBJ1-1; size: -; V: TRBV12-3/TRBV12-4; D: -; DNA: TGTGCCAGCAGTATCTCACAGGGAGGGCACACTGAAGCTTTCTTT; CDR3: CASSISQGGHTEAFF
J: TRBJ2-7; size: few; V: TRBV3-1; D: TRBD2; DNA: TGTGCCAGCAGCCACGGACTAGGAAGGCCTCTCGAGCAGTACTTC; CDR3: CASSHGLGRPLEQYF
J: TRBJ2-3; size: -; V: TRBV5-1; D: -; DNA: TGCGCCAGCGGCGCTGGGGAGGCCACAGATACGCAGTATTTT; CDR3: CASGAGEATDTQYF
J: TRBJ2-1; size: -; V: TRBV30; D: TRBD2; DNA: TGTGCCTGGAGTGTTGTTCCCGCCAGACTAGCGGATGAGCAGTTCTTC; CDR3: CAWSVVPARLADEQFF
J: TRBJ2-7; size: few; V: TRBV5-5; D: -; DNA: TGTGCCAGCAGCCCCGGGATTGGAGCCTACGAGCAGTACTTC; CDR3: CASSPGIGAYEQYF
J: TRBJ2-3; size: -; V: TRBV20-1; D: TRBD2; DNA: TGCAGTGCTCCCGGGACTATGGGAACAGATACGCAGTATTTT; CDR3: CSAPGTMGTDTQYF
J: TRBJ2-7; size: few; V: TRBV11-2; D: TRBD1; DNA: TGTGCCAGCAGCTTAGTTTACAGGGGTGTCCACGAGCAGTACTTC; CDR3: CASSLVYRGVHEQYF
J: TRBJ2-7; size: -; V: TRBV27; D: -; DNA: TGTGCCAGCAGCCCTGGGGCCCTGCGGGTTCCATACGAGCAGTACTTC; CDR3: CASSPGALRVPYEQYF
J: TRBJ2-7; size: -; V: TRBV7-9; D: -; DNA: TGTGCCAGCAGCTCAAGTGGTTCGGCAGCCAATTCCTACGAGCAGTACTTC; CDR3: CASSSSGSAANSYEQYF
J: TRBJ2-1; size: -; V: TRBV29-1; D: -; DNA: TGCAGCGTTGATAGCACGAGGGACTACAATGAGCAGTTCTTC; CDR3: CSVDSTRDYNEQFF
J: TRBJ2-1; size: -; V: TRBV12-3/TRBV12-4; D: -; DNA: TGTGCCAGCAGTTACCTAGGGGGGGTTCAGTTCTTC; CDR3: CASSYLGGVQFF
J: TRBJ2-1; size: -; V: TRBV9; D: -; DNA: TGTGCCAGCAGCGTTGAGCGGGCGTCAAGCTCCTACAATGAGCAGTTCTTC; CDR3: CASSVERASSSYNEQFF
J: TRBJ2-5; size: many; V: TRBV7-2; D: -; DNA: TGTGCCAGCAGCTTTGGTTTATGGCCAGACTTC; CDR3: CASSFGLWPDF
J: TRBJ1-6; size: -; V: TRBV11-2; D: -; DNA: TGTGCCAGCAGCTTAGTTCGGGACGCGAGCTCCTATAATTCACCCCTCCACTTT; CDR3: CASSLVRDASSYNSPLHF
J: TRBJ2-7; size: many; V: TRBV6-2/TRBV6-3; D: TRBD2; DNA: TGTGCCAGCAGTCTTCTCGTCGGGACTAGCGGGAGTCACGAGCAGTACTTC; CDR3: CASSLLVGTSGSHEQYF
J: TRBJ2-3; size: -; V: TRBV5-1; D: TRBD2; DNA: TGCGCCAGCGGGTTTAGCGGGAGTTCAGATACGCAGTATTTT; CDR3: CASGFSGSSDTQYF
J: TRBJ1-1; size: few; V: TRBV20-1; D: -; DNA: TGCAGTGCTAGAGAATCATTTTTTGAAGCTTTCTTT; CDR3: CSARESFFEAFF
J: TRBJ1-5; size: few; V: TRBV20-1; D: -; DNA: TGCAGTGCCCGGGAGGGGCCGCGGCCCCAGCATTTT; CDR3: CSAREGPRPQHF
J: TRBJ2-3; size: -; V: TRBV18; D: TRBD1; DNA: TGTGCCAGCTCACCGAAGGACAGGTACCCAGATACGCAGTATTTT; CDR3: CASSPKDRYPDTQYF
J: TRBJ1-1; size: few; V: TRBV29-1; D: -; DNA: TGCAGCGTTCAGCCGACAGCGAACACTGAAGCTTTCTTT; CDR3: CSVQPTANTEAFF
J: TRBJ2-1; size: few; V: TRBV10-2; D: TRBD2; DNA: TGCGCCAGCAGTGTACCCCTGGGACTAGCGGGAGAGGTAGCCTTGGGCGATGAGCAGTTCTTC; CDR3: CASSVPLGLAGEVALGDEQFF
J: TRBJ2-3; size: -; V: TRBV19; D: -; DNA: TGTGCCAGTAGTAGCCGGGACCGCCGCACAGATACGCAGTATTTT; CDR3: CASSSRDRRTDTQYF
J: TRBJ2-7; size: few; V: TRBV19; D: TRBD1; DNA: TGTGCCAGTAGTCCTTTACGACAGGGGGCGAGGGAGCAGTACTTC; CDR3: CASSPLRQGAREQYF
J: TRBJ2-2; size: few; V: TRBV6-1; D: TRBD1; DNA: TGTGCCAGCAAGGACAGGGGGTGGCCAATTACCGGGGAGCTGTTTTTT; CDR3: CASKDRGWPITGELFF
J: TRBJ2-3; size: once; V: TRBV15; D: TRBD2; DNA: TGTGCCACCAGCAGAGATGCCTCTAGCGGGTCAGATACGCAGTATTTT; CDR3: CATSRDASSGSDTQYF
J: TRBJ2-1; size: -; V: TRBV7-2; D: -; DNA: TGTGCCAGCAGCTTAGTCATTGCTAGCGAGAAGCAGTTCTTC; CDR3: CASSLVIASEKQFF
J: TRBJ2-7; size: few; V: TRBV10-3; D: -; DNA: TGTGCCATCAGTGAAAGGCAGAGCTCCTACGAGCAGTACTTC; CDR3: CAISERQSSYEQYF
J: TRBJ2-1; size: many; V: TRBV10-1; D: TRBD2; DNA: TGCGCCAGCAGTACCGTAGCGGGAGGTGAGCAGTTCTTC; CDR3: CASSTVAGGEQFF
J: TRBJ2-5; size: few; V: TRBV4-2; D: -; DNA: TGTGCCAGCAGCCAAGATCTTGCCCGGGGAGGAGAGACCCAGTACTTC; CDR3: CASSQDLARGGETQYF
J: TRBJ2-3; size: many; V: TRBV11-2; D: -; DNA: TGTGCCAGCAGCTTAGATCGGGGAGATACGCAGTATTTT; CDR3: CASSLDRGDTQYF
J: TRBJ2-1; size: few; V: TRBV5-4; D: TRBD2; DNA: TGTGCCAGCAGGTCCGGGACTAGCGGGAGCAGAAGTATTAGTGAGCAGTTCTTC; CDR3: CASRSGTSGSRSISEQFF
J: TRBJ2-7; size: -; V: TRBV5-4; D: TRBD2; DNA: TGTGCCAGCAGCCAACCCGGACTAGCGGGAGACGAGCAGTACTTC; CDR3: CASSQPGLAGDEQYF
J: TRBJ2-1; size: few; V: TRBV7-2; D: TRBD2; DNA: TGTGCCAGCAGCTTAGCTACCTCGGGGGGGTACAATGAGCAGTTCTTC; CDR3: CASSLATSGGYNEQFF
J: TRBJ2-5; size: many; V: TRBV11-2; D: -; DNA: TGTGCCAGCAGCCCGGGGACGAAGACCCAGTACTTC; CDR3: CASSPGTKTQYF
J: TRBJ1-1; size: few; V: TRBV5-4; D: -; DNA: TGTGCCAGCAGGGGTTCGGGGAGGAACACTGAAGCTTTCTTT; CDR3: CASRGSGRNTEAFF